This T cell receptor (beta chain) was sequenced for a study of control samples from healthy donors and cancer patients. The method was immunoSEQ multiplex PCR; TCRdb's version includes in-frame clones alone and lacks a portion of them. In the table there are 90,000 to 110,000 clones, 90% of which are singletons. V was cut by 7 bases and J by 1 base, with 10 bases left in between. Germline V gene data show CDR1 as SQVTM and CDR2 as ANQGSEA. The CDR3 covers 12 residues. This sequence joins TRBV29-1 and TRBJ1-1, with TRBD1 as a possible D gene (6 bases). Material: blood. The TCR sequence derives from a human donor in good health. The donor label of this sample is uncertain. The CDR3 coding sequence is TGCAGCGCGGGACACCCGAACACTGAAGCTTTCTTT. Protein sequence: CSAGHPNTEAFF.